Listed below are T cell receptor beta chains from one sample, sequenced in a study of T cell responses to AZD1222 COVID-19 vaccine. TCRdb's table, derived via immunoSEQ multiplex PCR, lists solely in-frame clones and lacks some. The sample shows around 4,400 clones, 70% to 90% of them seen only once. The sample was peripheral blood, taken 28 days after the second AZD1222 dose. The receptors were sampled from an adult who received the AZD1222 COVID-19 vaccine. Both conserved end residues are part of each CDR3. D genes are given only for firm matches. Part of the rows lack a size; the others show once, few, many or a class for expanded clones.

TRBJ2-7 | 13 | NA | NA | TRBV27 | TGTGCCAGCAGTTTTTACTCGACCGGCGAGCAGTACTTC | CASSFYSTGEQYF
TRBJ2-3 | 16 | NA | TRBD1 | TRBV5-1 | TGCGCCAGCAGCTTGAATGGCGACAGGGGGATGGATACGCAGTATTTT | CASSLNGDRGMDTQYF
TRBJ2-3 | 15 | NA | TRBD1 | TRBV7-2 | TGTGCCAGCAAGGGACAGGGGGGAAGGACAGATACGCAGTATTTT | CASKGQGGRTDTQYF
TRBJ2-7 | 13 | once | TRBD1 | TRBV27 | TGTGCCAGCAGTTATAACAGGGGGGACGAGCAGTACTTC | CASSYNRGDEQYF
TRBJ2-5 | 14 | NA | NA | TRBV3-1/TRBV3-2 | TGTGCCAGCAGCCAAGAAAGACAACAAGAGACCCAGTACTTC | CASSQERQQETQYF
TRBJ1-3 | 15 | NA | TRBD1 | TRBV28 | TGTGCCAGCAGTTTGGCAGGGGGCCCCCGAAACACCATATATTTT | CASSLAGGPRNTIYF
TRBJ1-2 | 17 | NA | NA | TRBV7-8 | TGTGCCAGCAGCTTAGGTTTCAGCCGAACCACTAACTATGGCTACACCTTC | CASSLGFSRTTNYGYTF
TRBJ2-7 | 15 | NA | TRBD1 | TRBV7-9 | TGTGCCAGCAGCTTGACCGGGACAGGGGTTCGCGAGCAGTACTTC | CASSLTGTGVREQYF
TRBJ2-3 | 16 | NA | NA | TRBV7-2 | TGTGCCAGCAGCCCGGAGAGGCGGAGTAGCACAGATACGCAGTATTTT | CASSPERRSSTDTQYF
TRBJ1-4 | 16 | NA | TRBD1 | TRBV6-1 | TGTGCCAGCAGTGGAATTGCCGGGACAGGGCTGGGGAAACTGTTTTTT | CASSGIAGTGLGKLFF
TRBJ2-4 | 13 | NA | NA | TRBV7-2 | TGTGCCGCGGGGGCCACTCTGGGAAACATTCAGTACTTC | CAAGATLGNIQYF
TRBJ1-4 | 12 | NA | NA | TRBV30 | TGTGCCTGGAGCGGGGGTGGGGAAAAACTGTTTTTT | CAWSGGGEKLFF
TRBJ1-1 | 16 | NA | NA | TRBV28 | TGTGCCAGCAGTTTATTGGGGAAGCAGTATTTCAGTGAAGCTTTCTTT | CASSLLGKQYFSEAFF
TRBJ1-3 | 13 | NA | NA | TRBV15 | TGTGCCACCAGCAGAGATCGGGGGAACACCATATATTTT | CATSRDRGNTIYF
TRBJ2-1 | 15 | NA | TRBD2 | TRBV6-5 | TGTGCCAGCAGCGCAAGCGGGGCATCCTACAATGAGCAGTTCTTC | CASSASGASYNEQFF
TRBJ1-1 | 15 | NA | NA | TRBV7-2 | TGTGCCAGCAGCTTATTTTCGGGGAGGAACACTGAAGCTTTCTTT | CASSLFSGRNTEAFF
TRBJ2-1 | 15 | NA | NA | TRBV11-3 | TGTGCCAGCAGCTTGAGCAGGAGCTCCTACAATGAGCAGTTCTTC | CASSLSRSSYNEQFF
TRBJ2-1 | 18 | NA | TRBD2 | TRBV19 | TGTGCCAGTAGTATAAAGAATCTAGCGGGAGCCTCTAGAAATGAGCAGTTCTTC | CASSIKNLAGASRNEQFF
TRBJ2-7 | 14 | NA | NA | TRBV6-5 | TGTGCCAGCACCCAGAGCGGGACACTTTACGAGCAGTACTTC | CASTQSGTLYEQYF
TRBJ1-5 | 13 | NA | NA | TRBV24-1 | TGTGCCACCAGTGACACTGTTAATCAGCCCCAGCATTTT | CATSDTVNQPQHF
TRBJ1-4 | 15 | few | TRBD1 | TRBV28 | TGTGCCAGCAGACTAGGGACAGCTCAAGGGGAAAAACTGTTTTTT | CASRLGTAQGEKLFF
TRBJ2-1 | 16 | NA | TRBD2 | TRBV27 | TGTGCCAGCAGTCCCCTCCTCAGCGGGAGAGATGATGAGCAGTTCTTC | CASSPLLSGRDDEQFF
TRBJ2-7 | 12 | NA | TRBD1 | TRBV29-1 | TGCAGCGTGAGGACAGGGCGGAACGAGCAGTACTTC | CSVRTGRNEQYF
TRBJ2-1 | 15 | NA | TRBD2 | TRBV4-3 | TGCGCCAGCAGCCAAGGACTAGCGCGGTTAGGTGAGCAGTTCTTC | CASSQGLARLGEQFF
TRBJ2-2 | 16 | NA | TRBD2 | TRBV5-4 | TGTGCCAGCAGCTTGGCCGGGACTAGAGGATCCGGGGAGCTGTTTTTT | CASSLAGTRGSGELFF
TRBJ1-4 | 14 | NA | NA | TRBV5-1 | TGCGCCAGCAGCCACCGGGACCCTAATGAAAAACTGTTTTTT | CASSHRDPNEKLFF
TRBJ1-1 | 13 | NA | NA | TRBV2 | TGTGCCAGTAGCGGACAGTTGAACACTGAAGCTTTCTTT | CASSGQLNTEAFF
TRBJ2-7 | 15 | NA | NA | TRBV4-3 | TGCGCCAGCAGCCAGGGCATCCGATCAGGCTACGAGCAGTACTTC | CASSQGIRSGYEQYF
TRBJ2-1 | 15 | NA | TRBD1 | TRBV5-1 | TGCGCCAGCAGAGACGGACAGGGGGTGAGCAATGAGCAGTTCTTC | CASRDGQGVSNEQFF
TRBJ1-3 | 13 | NA | NA | TRBV7-6 | TGTGCCAGCCGAGGGAATTCTGGAAACACCATATATTTT | CASRGNSGNTIYF
TRBJ1-2 | 14 | NA | TRBD1 | TRBV4-1 | TGCGCCAGCAGCACCACAGGGGGCTATGAGGGCTACACCTTC | CASSTTGGYEGYTF
TRBJ2-7 | 15 | NA | TRBD1 | TRBV5-6 | TGTGCCAGCAGCCCTAGACAGGGAGCCTCCTACGAGCAGTACTTC | CASSPRQGASYEQYF
TRBJ2-6 | 17 | few | NA | TRBV3-1/TRBV3-2 | TGTGCCAGCAGCCAAGCGAGGGGGGACTCTGGGGCCAACGTCCTGACTTTC | CASSQARGDSGANVLTF
TRBJ2-3 | 13 | NA | NA | TRBV5-8 | TGTGCCAGCAGCTTGGGGACGGCAGATACGCAGTATTTT | CASSLGTADTQYF
TRBJ1-2 | 14 | NA | NA | TRBV6-5 | TGTGCCAGCAACAGGGCACGAAGTAACTATGGCTACACCTTC | CASNRARSNYGYTF
TRBJ2-6 | 13 | NA | NA | TRBV29-1 | TGCAGCGTTGAAGAGTCTGGGGCCAACGTCCTGACTTTC | CSVEESGANVLTF
TRBJ2-7 | 9 | NA | NA | TRBV6-5 | TGTGCCAGCCCATCCGAGCAGTACTTC | CASPSEQYF
TRBJ2-6 | 19 | once | TRBD1 | TRBV5-1 | TGCGCCAGCAGCTCCCCCCCGGGACAGGGTTTCTCTGGGGCCAACGTCCTGACTTTC | CASSSPPGQGFSGANVLTF
TRBJ1-5 | 14 | NA | NA | TRBV5-1 | TGCGCCAGCAGCTTGGAAGGGGGTGGGCAGCCCCAGCATTTT | CASSLEGGGQPQHF
TRBJ1-1 | 15 | NA | TRBD1 | TRBV3-1/TRBV3-2 | TGTGCCAGCAGCCAAGCTGACAGGGCTGGCACTGAAGCTTTCTTT | CASSQADRAGTEAFF
TRBJ1-5 | 14 | NA | NA | TRBV28 | TGTGCCAGCAGTTTAGCAGGGGGCAATCAGCCCCAGCATTTT | CASSLAGGNQPQHF
TRBJ2-7 | 12 | once | NA | TRBV6-5 | TGTGCCAGCAGGTCTGGAACCTACGAGCAGTACTTC | CASRSGTYEQYF
TRBJ2-1 | 16 | NA | TRBD2 | TRBV28 | TGTGCCAGCAGTTCCCGACTAGCGGGAGCCTACAATGAGCAGTTCTTC | CASSSRLAGAYNEQFF
TRBJ1-1 | 12 | once | NA | TRBV5-1 | TGCGCCAGCAGCTTCGAAAACACTGAAGCTTTCTTT | CASSFENTEAFF
TRBJ2-3 | 17 | NA | TRBD2 | TRBV24-1 | TGTGCCACCAGTGACCCGGGACTAGCGGGGGGCACAGATACGCAGTATTTT | CATSDPGLAGGTDTQYF
TRBJ1-5 | 15 | NA | TRBD1 | TRBV7-2 | TGTGCCAGCAGCTATGACAGGGGTAACAATCAGCCCCAGCATTTT | CASSYDRGNNQPQHF
TRBJ1-2 | 14 | NA | NA | TRBV28 | TGTGCCAGCAGTTTTTCAGGGGAGTCCTATGGCTACACCTTC | CASSFSGESYGYTF
TRBJ1-6 | 15 | NA | TRBD1 | TRBV7-2 | TGTGCCAGCAGCTTAGGACAGGGGAATAATTCACCCCTCCACTTT | CASSLGQGNNSPLHF